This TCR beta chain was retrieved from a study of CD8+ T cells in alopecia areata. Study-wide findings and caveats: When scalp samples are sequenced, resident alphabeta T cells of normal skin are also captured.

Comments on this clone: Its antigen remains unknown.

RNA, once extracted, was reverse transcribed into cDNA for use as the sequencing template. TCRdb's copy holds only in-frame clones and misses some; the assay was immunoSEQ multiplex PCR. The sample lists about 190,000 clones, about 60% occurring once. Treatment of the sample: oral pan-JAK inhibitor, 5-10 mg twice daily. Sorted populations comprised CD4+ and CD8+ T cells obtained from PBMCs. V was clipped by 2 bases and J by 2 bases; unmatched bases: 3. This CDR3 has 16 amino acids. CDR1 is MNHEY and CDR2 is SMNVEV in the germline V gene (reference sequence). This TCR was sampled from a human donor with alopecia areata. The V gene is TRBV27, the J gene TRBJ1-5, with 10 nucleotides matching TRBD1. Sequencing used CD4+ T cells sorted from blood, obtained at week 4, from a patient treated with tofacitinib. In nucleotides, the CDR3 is TGTGCCAGCAGTTTACGTGGGACAGGGGGCAATCAGCCCCAGCATTTT. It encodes CASSLRGTGGNQPQHF.